The rows below give T cell receptor beta chains drawn from one sample of a study of blood T cell repertoires in COVID-19. The assay was immunoSEQ multiplex PCR, and TCRdb's table has in-frame clones only and misses some. Among tens of thousands of clones listed, around 80% were seen once. Sequenced material: peripheral blood. The source is a human donor in a cohort sampled during active COVID-19. Each CDR3 is given with its conserved first and last residue. The order of the fields is J gene, V gene, clone size, D gene, CDR3 DNA, CDR3 protein. D genes are given only for firm matches. Not every row has a clone size; where given, it reads once, few, many or a size class.

>TRBJ2-7|TRBV19|NA|TRBD2
TGTGCCAGTAGTCCCGGGACTAGCGGGTACGAGCAGTACTTC
CASSPGTSGYEQYF
>TRBJ1-5|TRBV7-8|NA|NA
TGTGCCAGCAGCTTAGATGGCAGACTTTATAGCAATCAGCCCCAGCATTTT
CASSLDGRLYSNQPQHF
>TRBJ2-3|TRBV6-6|NA|TRBD1
TGTGCCAGCAGTCGACTCCGACCCCGGACAGGGGGTTCAGATACGCAGTATTTT
CASSRLRPRTGGSDTQYF
>TRBJ1-5|TRBV19|few|NA
TGTGCCAGTAGTATATCCCGGGGTGGAGGCTATAGCAATCAGCCCCAGCATTTT
CASSISRGGGYSNQPQHF
>TRBJ1-1|TRBV28|NA|TRBD1
TGTGCCAGCAGTTTACCCCCGGGACAGGGAAACACTGAAGCTTTCTTT
CASSLPPGQGNTEAFF
>TRBJ1-5|TRBV12-3/TRBV12-4|few|NA
TGTGCCAGCAGTTTAGACAGGGTGCAGCCCCAGCATTTT
CASSLDRVQPQHF
>TRBJ2-7|TRBV5-4|once|TRBD2
TGTGCCAGCAGCCTAGGACTAGCGCATCCATCCTACGAGCAGTACTTC
CASSLGLAHPSYEQYF
>TRBJ2-3|TRBV9|NA|NA
TGTGCCAGCAGCGCCAGTGGTACGCAGTATTTT
CASSASGTQYF
>TRBJ2-7|TRBV30|NA|TRBD1
TGTGCCTGGAGTGTACCCGGACAGGGGGCGCGGGAGCAGTACTTC
CAWSVPGQGAREQYF
>TRBJ1-1|TRBV25-1|NA|TRBD1
TGTGCCAGCAGTGACTGGGGGGGACAGGGGAACACTGAAGCTTTCTTT
CASSDWGGQGNTEAFF
>TRBJ1-1|TRBV25-1|NA|TRBD1
TGTGCCAGCGGGACAGGTCAGAACACTGAAGCTTTCTTT
CASGTGQNTEAFF
>TRBJ1-1|TRBV10-2|few|TRBD1
TGCGCCAGCAGGGCCGGGACAGGGACTGAAGCTTTCTTT
CASRAGTGTEAFF
>TRBJ1-6|TRBV9|NA|NA
TGTGCCAGCAGCGATTTGGGAGCCCCGAACGGATCACCCCTCCACTTT
CASSDLGAPNGSPLHF
>TRBJ1-2|TRBV7-9|few|NA
TGTGCCAGCAGCTCCACCGGGTTTGTCCATGGCTACACCTTC
CASSSTGFVHGYTF
>TRBJ1-1|TRBV29-1|NA|TRBD1
TGCAGCGTACAGACAGGGGGATGGGGCACTGAAGCTTTCTTT
CSVQTGGWGTEAFF
>TRBJ1-1|TRBV5-1|NA|NA
TGCGCCAGCAGCTTGGCCTTGGGGGGCACTGAAGCTTTCTTT
CASSLALGGTEAFF
>TRBJ2-7|TRBV2|once|TRBD2
TGTGCCAGCATTATGCGGGGGGCCCGCGGCGAGCAGTACTTC
CASIMRGARGEQYF
>TRBJ1-3|TRBV9|NA|NA
TGTGCCAGCAGCGTAGGACAAGCGGGTTGGGACACCATATATTTT
CASSVGQAGWDTIYF
>TRBJ2-7|TRBV2|NA|TRBD2
TGTGCCAGCACCCAGACTAGCGGGGGCTACGAGCAGTACTTC
CASTQTSGGYEQYF
>TRBJ1-2|TRBV11-2|NA|TRBD1
TGTGCCAGCAGCTTAGGGTCAGGGGGCGACTATGGCTACACCTTC
CASSLGSGGDYGYTF